A selection of T cell receptor beta chains follows, all from one sample in a study of PD-L1 blockade in urothelial cancer. Only in-frame clones appear in the TCRdb table, and some are missing; sequencing was by immunoSEQ multiplex PCR. The data hold roughly 100,000 clones, with approximately 85% observed a single time. Sequencing used PBMCs, obtained around atezolizumab (anti-PD-L1) treatment. Every receptor here comes from a man between 50 and 59 years old with urothelial cancer. Both conserved end residues are part of each CDR3. Each record gives: D gene, J gene, clone size, V gene, CDR3 protein, CDR3 DNA. D genes are given only for firm matches. The listing skips clone size in some rows; elsewhere it reads once, few, many or a size class.

>TRBD2|TRBJ2-7|NA|TRBV6-5
CASSYTDGREYF
TGTGCCAGCAGTTACACCGACGGGAGGGAGTACTTC
>NA|TRBJ2-5|NA|TRBV11-3
CASSFQGGQETQYF
TGTGCCAGCAGCTTTCAGGGGGGCCAAGAGACCCAGTACTTC
>TRBD1|TRBJ2-5|NA|TRBV19
CASSILGQGVTQYF
TGTGCCAGTAGTATTTTAGGACAGGGGGTGACCCAGTACTTC
>TRBD1|TRBJ1-2|NA|TRBV7-2
CASSPGQNYGYTF
TGTGCCAGCAGCCCGGGACAGAACTATGGCTACACCTTC
>NA|TRBJ2-7|NA|TRBV28
CASSKSSEYEQYF
TGTGCCAGCAGCAAGTCTAGCGAGTACGAGCAGTACTTC
>NA|TRBJ2-7|NA|TRBV19
CASSPRPVGGAAYEQYF
TGTGCCAGTAGCCCTCGGCCAGTGGGGGGGGCCGCCTACGAGCAGTACTTC
>NA|TRBJ1-1|NA|TRBV19
CASRPGSWTTEAFF
TGTGCCAGTAGACCGGGAAGCTGGACCACTGAAGCTTTCTTT
>NA|TRBJ1-6|few|TRBV30
CAWSVSGGGSPLHF
TGTGCCTGGAGTGTATCTGGAGGAGGTTCACCCCTCCACTTT
>NA|TRBJ2-3|NA|TRBV11-3
CASSLYGGDTDTQYF
TGTGCCAGCAGCTTGTATGGAGGGGACACAGATACGCAGTATTTT
>TRBD2|TRBJ2-1|NA|TRBV28
CASSQNGRASRNEQFF
TGTGCCAGCAGTCAAAACGGGAGGGCCTCAAGAAATGAGCAGTTCTTC
>TRBD1|TRBJ1-2|NA|TRBV30
CAWSAQTGTGAGYTF
TGTGCCTGGAGTGCGCAGACCGGGACAGGGGCCGGCTACACCTTC
>NA|TRBJ2-5|NA|TRBV5-8
CASTRQFQETQYF
TGTGCCAGCACACGACAGTTCCAAGAGACCCAGTACTTC
>TRBD1|TRBJ2-7|once|TRBV4-2
CASSQDEQGAYEQYF
TGTGCCAGCAGCCAAGATGAACAGGGGGCCTACGAGCAGTACTTC
>NA|TRBJ1-4|NA|TRBV6-6
CASSYRTADEKLFF
TGTGCCAGCAGTTACCGGACAGCGGACGAAAAACTGTTTTTT
>NA|TRBJ2-7|once|TRBV13
CASSLDGSPSLEQYF
TGTGCCAGCAGCTTAGACGGGTCACCCAGCCTCGAGCAGTACTTC
>NA|TRBJ1-1|NA|TRBV7-2
CASSLNRGNTEAFF
TGTGCCAGCAGCTTAAACCGCGGGAACACTGAAGCTTTCTTT
>NA|TRBJ2-7|NA|TRBV27
CASSLSGSGIGEQYF
TGTGCCAGCAGTTTATCCGGGAGTGGGATCGGCGAGCAGTACTTC
>NA|TRBJ2-2|NA|TRBV5-1
CASSARGKNTGELFF
TGCGCCAGCAGCGCCAGGGGCAAGAACACCGGGGAGCTGTTTTTT
>NA|TRBJ2-3|NA|TRBV7-9
CASSLASGDTQYF
TGTGCCAGCAGCTTAGCCTCGGGAGATACGCAGTATTTT
>TRBD2|TRBJ2-1|NA|TRBV9
CASSVAAGLINEQFF
TGTGCCAGCAGCGTGGCAGCGGGACTAATAAATGAGCAGTTCTTC
>TRBD2|TRBJ2-5|NA|TRBV19
CASSKGLAGRETQYF
TGTGCCAGTAGTAAGGGACTAGCGGGAAGAGAAACCCAGTACTTC
>NA|TRBJ1-1|NA|TRBV7-9
CASSHRERGSNTEAFF
TGTGCCAGCAGCCACCGTGAGCGGGGCTCGAACACTGAAGCTTTCTTT
>NA|TRBJ2-5|NA|TRBV19
CASTNRGSVEETQYF
TGTGCCAGTACCAATAGGGGGTCGGTGGAAGAGACCCAGTACTTC
>NA|TRBJ1-3|NA|TRBV7-9
CASSLDRHSGNTIYF
TGTGCCAGCAGCTTAGACAGACACTCTGGAAACACCATATATTTT
>TRBD1|TRBJ2-1|few|TRBV5-1
CASSPSGGSYNEQFF
TGCGCCAGCAGCCCTTCAGGGGGATCGTACAATGAGCAGTTCTTC
>NA|TRBJ1-1|NA|TRBV6-5
CASNQWAGMNTEAFF
TGTGCCAGCAATCAATGGGCCGGAATGAACACTGAAGCTTTCTTT
>TRBD1|TRBJ2-2|few|TRBV11-2
CASSLGWGQGRTGELFF
TGTGCCAGCAGCTTAGGCTGGGGACAGGGAAGGACCGGGGAGCTGTTTTTT
>TRBD1|TRBJ2-7|NA|TRBV5-1
CASSIDREIYEQYF
TGCGCCAGCAGTATTGACAGGGAAATCTACGAGCAGTACTTC
>NA|TRBJ1-4|NA|TRBV6-1
CASSESSTGSGGKLFF
TGTGCCAGCAGCGAAAGTAGTACAGGATCCGGTGGAAAACTGTTTTTT
>TRBD1|TRBJ2-2|NA|TRBV7-3
CASSPTGADTGELFF
TGTGCCAGCAGCCCCACAGGGGCGGACACCGGGGAGCTGTTTTTT
>TRBD1|TRBJ1-1|NA|TRBV5-1
CASSLAEGAWVNTEAFF
TGCGCCAGCAGCTTGGCCGAGGGGGCTTGGGTGAACACTGAAGCTTTCTTT
>TRBD2|TRBJ2-2|once|TRBV10-3
CAIRPTSGGNTGELFF
TGTGCCATCAGACCGACTAGCGGGGGAAACACCGGGGAGCTGTTTTTT
>NA|TRBJ2-1|NA|TRBV19
CASSPRDIVKGNEQFF
TGTGCCAGTAGTCCCAGGGACATCGTAAAGGGGAATGAGCAGTTCTTC
>TRBD2|TRBJ2-1|NA|TRBV4-2
CASSQVSPSGSSYNEQFF
TGTGCCAGCAGCCAAGTTTCGCCTAGCGGGAGCTCCTACAATGAGCAGTTCTTC
>TRBD2|TRBJ2-2|NA|TRBV7-9
CASSSTSGVLGELFF
TGTGCCAGCAGCTCCACTAGCGGAGTTCTCGGGGAGCTGTTTTTT
>NA|TRBJ1-1|NA|TRBV2
CARATLGENTEAFF
TGTGCCAGGGCTACCTTAGGGGAGAACACTGAAGCTTTCTTT
>NA|TRBJ2-5|NA|TRBV20-1
CSARGETQYF
TGCAGTGCCCGGGGGGAGACCCAGTACTTC
>NA|TRBJ1-1|once|TRBV2
CASRRQVNTEAFF
TGTGCCAGCAGGAGACAGGTGAACACTGAAGCTTTCTTT
>NA|TRBJ2-6|NA|TRBV5-1
CASSLQGNGANVLTF
TGCGCCAGCAGCTTACAGGGAAATGGGGCCAACGTCCTGACTTTC
>TRBD1|TRBJ2-3|NA|TRBV5-1
CASSLGQGAATQYF
TGCGCCAGCAGCTTGGGGCAGGGGGCTGCTACGCAGTATTTT
>NA|TRBJ1-1|NA|TRBV6-1
CAGGSEAFF
TGTGCTGGGGGCTCTGAAGCTTTCTTT
>TRBD2|TRBJ2-7|NA|TRBV28
CASSLELGAGGSYEQYF
TGTGCCAGCAGTTTAGAATTGGGAGCGGGAGGGAGCTACGAGCAGTACTTC